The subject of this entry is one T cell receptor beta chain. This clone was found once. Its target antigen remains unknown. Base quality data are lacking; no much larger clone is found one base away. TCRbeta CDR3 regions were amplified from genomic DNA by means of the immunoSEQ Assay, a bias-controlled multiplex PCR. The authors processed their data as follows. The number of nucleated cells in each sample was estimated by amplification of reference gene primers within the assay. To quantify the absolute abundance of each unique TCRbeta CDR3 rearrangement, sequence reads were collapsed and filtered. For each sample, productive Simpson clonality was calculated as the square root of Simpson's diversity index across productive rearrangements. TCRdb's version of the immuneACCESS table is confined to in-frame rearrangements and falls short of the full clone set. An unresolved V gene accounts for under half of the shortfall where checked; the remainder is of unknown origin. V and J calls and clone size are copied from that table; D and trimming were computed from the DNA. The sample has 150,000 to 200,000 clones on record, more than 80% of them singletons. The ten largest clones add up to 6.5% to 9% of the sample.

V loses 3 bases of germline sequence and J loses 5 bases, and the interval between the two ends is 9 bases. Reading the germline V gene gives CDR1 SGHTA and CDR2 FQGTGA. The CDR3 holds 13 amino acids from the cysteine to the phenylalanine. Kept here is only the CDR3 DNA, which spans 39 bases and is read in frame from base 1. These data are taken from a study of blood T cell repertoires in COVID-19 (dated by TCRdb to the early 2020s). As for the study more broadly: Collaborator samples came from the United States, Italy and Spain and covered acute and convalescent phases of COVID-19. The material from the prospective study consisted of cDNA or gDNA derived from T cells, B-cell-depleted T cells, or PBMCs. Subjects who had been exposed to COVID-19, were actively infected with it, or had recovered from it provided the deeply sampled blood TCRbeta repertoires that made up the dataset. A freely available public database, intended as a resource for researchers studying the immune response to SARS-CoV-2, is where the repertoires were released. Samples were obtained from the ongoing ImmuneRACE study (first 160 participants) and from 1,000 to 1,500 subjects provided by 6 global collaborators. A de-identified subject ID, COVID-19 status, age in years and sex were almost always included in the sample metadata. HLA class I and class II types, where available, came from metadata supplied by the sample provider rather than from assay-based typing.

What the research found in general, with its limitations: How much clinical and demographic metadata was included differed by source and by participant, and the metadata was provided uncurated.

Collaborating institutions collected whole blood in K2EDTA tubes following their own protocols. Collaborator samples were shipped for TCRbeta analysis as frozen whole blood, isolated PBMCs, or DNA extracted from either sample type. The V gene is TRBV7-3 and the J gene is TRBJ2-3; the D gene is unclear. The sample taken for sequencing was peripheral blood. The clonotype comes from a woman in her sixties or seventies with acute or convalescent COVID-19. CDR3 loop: CASSFGPRDTQYF. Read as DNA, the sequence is TGTGCCAGCAGCTTTGGGCCCCGAGATACGCAGTATTTT.